Below are 26 T cell receptor beta chains sequenced from a single sample in a study of T cell changes during pregnancy in multiple sclerosis. Only in-frame clones appear in the TCRdb table, and some are missing; sequencing was by immunoSEQ multiplex PCR. Of under 35,000 clones in the sample, roughly 90% are singletons; the top ten hold approximately 0.5%. This material consisted of CD4+ T cells from peripheral blood mononuclear cells, taken in the third trimester of pregnancy. The receptor source for this set is a female donor in good health, enrolled as a control in a pregnancy study.

This clone has a single count. The chain has TRBV7-7 and TRBJ2-2, with TRBD1 identical over 9 bases. CDR1 and CDR2 (germline): SSHAT, FNYEAQ (reference sequence). The CDR3 is 16 amino acids. The V and J ends lost 1 base and 6 bases, in that order; junction bases with no gene match: 6. The CDR3 DNA sequence: TGTGCCAGCAGCTTAGGGGACAGGGCTCTATCCGGGGAGCTGTTTTTT. This codes for CASSLGDRALSGELFF.

The CDR3 loop reads CASSPGRSGGFHGYTF. The CDR3 coding sequence is TGTGCCAGCAGTCCAGGGAGGTCAGGGGGTTTTCATGGCTACACCTTC. V usage is TRBV6-6 and J usage is TRBJ1-2; 7 positions agree with TRBD1. Germline V CDR1 and CDR2: MNHNY, SVGAGI (reference sequence). V lost 5 bases, J lost 6 bases, and 15 bases stayed unmatched. This CDR3 contains 16 residues.

V usage is TRBV4-2 and J usage is TRBJ2-5, with 8 bases lining up with TRBD2. This CDR3 comprises 16 residues. Germline V lookup: CDR1 LGHNA, CDR2 YNFKEQ. V gave up 4 bases and J gave up 3 bases; unmatched junction bases: 10. DNA of the CDR3: TGTGCCAGCAGCCCCCTAGCGGGTGAGGGCGAAGAGACCCAGTACTTC. Translating it yields CASSPLAGEGEETQYF.

The chain has TRBV6-1 and TRBJ1-3; TRBD1 matches at 8 bases. The CDR3 extends over 14 amino acids. The germline V gene has CDR1 MNHNS and CDR2 SASEGT. V dropped 3 bases and J dropped 3; count of bases not matched to a gene: 1. CDR3 nucleotide sequence: TGTGCCAGCAGTGACAGGGGGCATGGAAACACCATATATTTT. Translated, it gives CASSDRGHGNTIYF.

CDR3 nucleotide sequence: TGTGCCAGCAGTCGGACAGGGTTAAATGCGGAACTGTTTTTT. Residues: CASSRTGLNAELFF. The genes are TRBV14 and TRBJ1-4, with 8 positions matching TRBD1. Germline trimming cut 6 bases from V and 12 bases from J; bases unmatched to any gene: 12. In germline, CDR1 is SGHDN, CDR2 FVKESK. This CDR3 comprises 14 residues.

The chain uses TRBV27 and TRBJ1-2; no clear D gene. The CDR3 sequence is 12 residues long. Germline loops: CDR1 MNHEY, CDR2 SMNVEV (reference sequence). V lost 5 bases, J lost 9 bases, and 13 bases lay in between. The CDR3 here is CASSGPQGSYTF. The DNA for the CDR3 is TGTGCCAGCAGTGGGCCCCAAGGAAGCTACACCTTC.

The V call is TRBV7-2, the J call TRBJ1-1; 8 nucleotides line up with TRBD1. Germline CDR1 SGHTA, CDR2 FQGNSA. The J segment lost 4 bases and the V segment lost 1 base, leaving 8 bases of the junction unmatched. The CDR3 runs to 16 residues. The CDR3 spells CASSLEGRGLSTEAFF. The DNA for the CDR3 is TGTGCCAGCAGCTTAGAGGGCAGGGGGCTAAGCACTGAAGCTTTCTTT.

The V call is TRBV18, the J call TRBJ1-3; D may be TRBD1 (5 bases). CDR3 length equals 15 residues. Deletions cut 3 bases from V and 1 base from J, with 10 bases between. The germline V gene has CDR1 KGHSH and CDR2 LQKENI. The CDR3 sequence: CASSPQGFSGNTIYF. The CDR3 nucleotides are TGTGCCAGCTCACCCCAGGGTTTTTCTGGAAACACCATATATTTT.

V and J are TRBV7-2 and TRBJ1-1; 10 bases are a match to TRBD1. Germline V CDR1 and CDR2: SGHTA, FQGNSA. CDR3 size: 14 residues. Losses at the gene ends were 4 bases for V and 4 bases for J; bases not matched to a gene: 3. Here the CDR3 reads CASSWTGGSTEAFF. In DNA form, the CDR3 reads TGTGCCAGCAGCTGGACAGGGGGATCCACTGAAGCTTTCTTT.

The CDR3 sequence: CASSGSDGLVRQYF. The CDR3 DNA follows: TGTGCCAGTAGTGGAAGCGACGGCCTTGTGAGGCAGTATTTT. The chain combines TRBV19 with TRBJ2-3; D unresolved. The CDR3 has 14 residues. V was pared by 5 bases and J by 11 bases, with 20 bases between. Looked up from germline, CDR1 is LNHDA and CDR2 is SQIVND (reference sequence).

Written as DNA, the CDR3 is TGTGCCAGCTCACCACAGGAGGAATCAAAGCAGTACTTC. Protein product: CASSPQEESKQYF. The chain uses TRBV18 and TRBJ2-7; D is perhaps TRBD2 (5 bases). This CDR3 has 13 residues. CDR1 is KGHSH, CDR2 LQKENI, per germline. Trimming took 1 base from V and 8 from J, leaving 12 bases between them.

J is TRBJ1-1 and V is TRBV9, with a possible D match to TRBD1 (5 bases). The V and J ends lost 5 bases and 5 bases respectively, with 13 bases between them. Germline V gene data show CDR1 as SGDLS and CDR2 as YYNGEE. The CDR3 extends over 13 amino acids. The CDR3 nucleotides are TGTGCCAGCAGGCCCGTGGGGGGGACTGAAGCTTTCTTT. Amino acids: CASRPVGGTEAFF.

The CDR3 DNA is TGCGCCAGCAGCCAAGGGCAGGGAGGAGCCGGGGAGCTGTTTTTT. Its translation is CASSQGQGGAGELFF. The V gene is TRBV4-1, the J gene TRBJ2-2, with D perhaps matching TRBD2 (6 bases). This CDR3 contains 15 residues. Per the germline V gene, CDR1 is MGHRA and CDR2 is YSYEKL. Trimming took 1 base from V and 6 from J, leaving 12 bases between them.

V is TRBV7-9 and J is TRBJ2-7; unclear D gene. Germline assignment: CDR1 SEHNR and CDR2 FQNEAQ (reference sequence). V was pared by 5 bases and J by 2 bases, with 7 bases between. This CDR3 region has 12 residues. The CDR3 DNA is TGTGCCAGCAGCCCGAGGACCTACGAGCAGTACTTC. It codes for CASSPRTYEQYF.

This chain joins TRBV19 and TRBJ1-2; TRBD1 is a possible D gene (6 bases). The CDR3 has 15 residues. Trimming pared 7 bases from V and 4 bases from J, leaving 19 bases between. From germline, CDR1 is LNHDA and CDR2 SQIVND (reference sequence). The DNA for the CDR3 is TGTGCCAGTAAGGTGGGAACAGGGAACTCCTATGGCTACACCTTC. It yields the protein CASKVGTGNSYGYTF.

The chain joins TRBV5-1 to TRBJ2-1, with 15 nucleotides matching TRBD2. This CDR3 is built from 18 residues. Trimming at V came to 4 bases and at J to 2 bases, leaving 7 bases not matched to a gene. Germline CDR1 reads SGHRS; CDR2 reads YFSETQ. CDR3 bases: TGCGCCAGCAGCCCGGGACTAGCGGGAGGATCAACCTACAATGAGCAGTTCTTC. It translates to CASSPGLAGGSTYNEQFF.

The CDR3 nucleotides read TGTGCCAGCAGCTTGGGGGACAGGGGACCCTACGAGCAGTACTTC. Translating it yields CASSLGDRGPYEQYF. The chain is built from TRBV5-4 and TRBJ2-7, with 10 bases that match TRBD1. This CDR3 is 15 amino acids long. The germline V gene has CDR1 SGHNT and CDR2 YYREEE (reference sequence). Trimming cost V 0 bases and J 2 bases; bases outside gene matches: 2.

This chain links TRBV10-2 with TRBJ2-7, with TRBD2 matching 11 bases. The CDR3 totals 16 residues. Per germline, CDR1 WSHSY and CDR2 SAAADI. V shed 4 bases and J 0 bases; nucleotides not matched to a gene: 5. CDR3 coding DNA: TGCGCCAGCAGTGTACTAGCGGGGGTACCCTCCTACGAGCAGTACTTC. Protein product: CASSVLAGVPSYEQYF.

This clone was picked up one time. V usage is TRBV6-6 and J usage is TRBJ2-5, with D perhaps matching TRBD2 (7 bases). V dropped 0 bases and J dropped 6 bases, with 17 bases sitting between them. CDR1 and CDR2 from the germline V gene are MNHNY and SVGAGI (reference sequence). The CDR3 covers 16 residues. The CDR3, as DNA: TGTGCCAGCAGTTACTCGAATGGGGGGGCGAAGAAGACCCAGTACTTC. This sequence encodes CASSYSNGGAKKTQYF.

This rearrangement joins TRBV6-5 to TRBJ1-2, with D maybe TRBD1 (6 bases). V was trimmed by 7 bases and J by 0 bases, leaving 12 bases between them. The CDR3 runs to 14 residues. Germline CDR1 MNHEY, CDR2 SVGAGI. CDR3 nucleotide sequence: TGTGCCAGCACCCCGGGACATCCTAACTATGGCTACACCTTC. Protein sequence: CASTPGHPNYGYTF.

The chain is built from TRBV18 and TRBJ2-7; a weak D match, TRBD1 (6 bases). The CDR3 is 15 amino acids. V lost 2 bases and J 6 bases, leaving 17 bases between the germline ends. The germline V gene has CDR1 KGHSH and CDR2 LQKENI. The CDR3 DNA reads TGTGCCAGCTCACCAGGGGGCAGGGGAACCCTCGAGCAGTACTTC. Translating gives CASSPGGRGTLEQYF.

Regarding this clone: This sample includes further DNA sequences coding for the same CDR3. This rearrangement joins TRBV30 to TRBJ1-3; TRBD1 matches 8 bases. V shed 5 bases, J shed 4 bases, and the junction held 1 base outside the gene matches. Germline V gene data show CDR1 as GTSNPN and CDR2 as SVGIG (reference sequence). This CDR3 is 12 amino acids long. The CDR3 nucleotides read TGTGCCTGGGGGACAGGCGGAAACACCATATATTTT. The encoded protein is CAWGTGGNTIYF.

This rearrangement joins TRBV19 to TRBJ2-1; 13 bases are a match to TRBD2. Per germline, CDR1 LNHDA and CDR2 SQIVND (reference sequence). V was clipped by 1 base and J by 9 bases; unmatched bases: 6. The CDR3 spans 16 residues. The CDR3, as DNA: TGTGCCAGTAGTATAGGGACTAGCGGGGGATGGGGTGAGCAGTTCTTC. Its protein is CASSIGTSGGWGEQFF.

The rearrangement uses TRBV6-1 and TRBJ1-1; TRBD1 matches 7 bases. The CDR3 is 13 amino acids. Germline lookup yields CDR1 MNHNS and CDR2 SASEGT. V lost 6 bases and J lost 4; bases outside the gene matches: 5. CDR3 amino acids: CASSRGLVTEAFF. The CDR3 DNA follows: TGTGCCAGCAGCAGGGGGTTAGTCACTGAAGCTTTCTTT.

This chain connects TRBV30 to TRBJ1-5; the D gene is possibly TRBD1 (5 bases). The CDR3 runs 13 residues. Germline assignment: CDR1 GTSNPN and CDR2 SVGIG (reference sequence). V was shortened by 2 bases and J by 6 bases, with 11 bases between the two germline ends. In DNA, the CDR3 is TGTGCCTGGAGTTCAGGGATACGTCAGCCCCAGCATTTT. Protein: CAWSSGIRQPQHF.

The chain carries TRBV7-2 and TRBJ2-7; D perhaps matches TRBD1 (8 bases). Trimming shortened V by 5 bases and J by 3 bases, and 14 bases separated the two germline ends. This CDR3 region has 14 residues. Germline V gene sequence: CDR1 SGHTA, CDR2 FQGNSA. CDR3 coding DNA: TGTGCCAGCAGCCCACAGGGGGGGGTCTACGAGCAGTACTTC. This encodes CASSPQGGVYEQYF.